This TCR beta chain is from a study of blood T cell repertoires in COVID-19. About the study: Spain, Italy and the United States supplied samples that represented acute and convalescent COVID-19. T cells, B-cell-depleted T cells, or PBMCs supplied cDNA or gDNA.

Germline V gene lookup returns CDR1 GTSNPN and CDR2 SVGIG (reference sequence). V lost 2 bases to trimming and J lost 8 bases, with 9 bases between them. This CDR3 has 11 residues. Sequenced by immunoSEQ multiplex PCR; TCRdb stores in-frame clones only, minus some. Of some 150,000 clones listed, about four fifths are singletons. The clonotype was recovered from a human donor with acute or convalescent COVID-19. The donor label of this sample is uncertain. Sequencing was performed on peripheral blood. The chain recombines TRBV30 with TRBJ1-1, with D perhaps matching TRBD1 (5 bases). The CDR3 loop is CAWSNGGEAFF. CDR3 nucleotides: TGTGCCTGGAGTAATGGGGGGGAAGCTTTCTTT.